These 31 T cell receptor beta chains share one sample of origin, sequenced in a study of OX40 agonist ivuxolimab in advanced cancers. Libraries were prepared by immunoSEQ multiplex PCR; TCRdb keeps only in-frame clonotypes and omits some of them. This table holds approximately 21,000 clones, approximately 82% found once. Sample: CD4+ or CD8+ T cells sorted from blood, taken in a trial of the OX40 agonist ivuxolimab. The receptors originated from an adult with an advanced solid tumor such as melanoma, head and neck, liver or kidney cancer.

The chain couples TRBV2 to TRBJ2-1; no reliable D call. The germline gives CDR1 SNHLY, CDR2 FYNNEI. There are 13 residues in the CDR3. Between the trimmed V and J ends, which lost 8 bases and 3 bases, there was a span of 11 bases. In DNA, the CDR3 is TGTGCCAGCTTTGCACCCGACTACAATGAGCAGTTCTTC. This sequence encodes CASFAPDYNEQFF. Supplemented by reference TRBV2 and TRBJ2-1, the full variable domain reads EPEVTQTPSHQVTQMGQEVILRCVPISNHLYFYWYRQILGQKVEFLVSFYNNEISEKSEIFDDQFSVERPDGSNFTLKIRSTKLEDSAMYFCASFAPDYNEQFFGPGTRLTVL.

The chain couples TRBV29-1 to TRBJ2-7; D is undetermined. Germline-derived CDR1 and CDR2 are SQVTM and ANQGSEA. Trimming took 0 bases from V and 7 from J, leaving 13 bases between them. The CDR3 runs to 13 residues. Here the CDR3 reads CSVEDGPVWEQYF. The CDR3 nucleotides are TGCAGCGTTGAAGATGGGCCGGTATGGGAGCAGTACTTC.

The rearrangement uses TRBV9 and TRBJ2-1; 10 bases are shared with TRBD2. This CDR3 has 15 residues. Germline-derived CDR1 and CDR2 are SGDLS and YYNGEE. V trimming: 4 bases; J trimming: 8 bases; junction bases outside the gene matches: 9. CDR3: CASSPIAGGRDEQFF. CDR3 DNA: TGTGCCAGCAGCCCCATAGCGGGAGGCCGGGATGAGCAGTTCTTC. The complete variable domain, with remaining parts taken from reference TRBV9 and TRBJ2-1, reads DSGVTQTPKHLITATGQRVTLRCSPRSGDLSVYWYQQSLDQGLQFLIQYYNGEERAKGNILERFSAQQFPDLHSELNLSSLELGDSALYFCASSPIAGGRDEQFFGPGTRLTVL.

The J gene is TRBJ2-2, the V gene TRBV6-4, with a tentative D call TRBD1 (5 bases). The CDR3 loop spans 15 amino acids. Trimming took 0 bases from V and 6 from J, leaving 11 bases between them. Germline V CDR1 and CDR2: MRHNA, SNTAGT. The CDR3 nucleotides read TGTGCCAGCAGTGACTCTAGGGGCGAAGCCGGGGAGCTGTTTTTT. Translating gives CASSDSRGEAGELFF.

This chain uses TRBV2 with TRBJ1-2; weak D call: TRBD1 (5 bases). CDR1 is SNHLY, CDR2 FYNNEI, per germline. With 6 bases removed from V and 4 bases from J, the gap between germline ends came to 18 bases. The CDR3 is made up of 15 amino acids. The chain's CDR3 is CASRFRAQRSYGYTF. Here the CDR3 DNA reads TGTGCCAGCAGGTTCAGGGCCCAAAGGAGCTATGGCTACACCTTC.

The genes are TRBV28 and TRBJ2-2; no definite D call. Germline lookup yields CDR1 MDHEN and CDR2 SYDVKM. This CDR3 comprises 14 residues. Trimming cost V 2 bases and J 1 base, with 5 bases left between them. The CDR3: CASSLAENTGELFF. CDR3 DNA: TGTGCCAGCAGTTTAGCAGAGAACACCGGGGAGCTGTTTTTT.

The chain employs TRBV9 and TRBJ2-5; D is possibly TRBD2 (7 bases). This CDR3 contains 15 residues. V lost 0 bases to trimming and J lost 4 bases, with 13 bases between them. The germline V gene has CDR1 SGDLS and CDR2 YYNGEE. The DNA for the CDR3 is TGTGCCAGCAGCGTAGGAGGCGGGGGCGGAGAGACCCAGTACTTC. Its translation: CASSVGGGGGETQYF.

The V and J genes are TRBV7-9 and TRBJ2-7, with D tentatively TRBD1 or TRBD2 (5 bases each). Germline values: CDR1 SEHNR, CDR2 FQNEAQ (reference sequence). With 5 bases removed from V and 2 bases from J, the gap between germline ends came to 19 bases. The CDR3 is made up of 16 amino acids. The DNA for the CDR3 is TGTGCCAGCAGCCCTATTTCCGGGACGGGAACCTACGAGCAGTACTTC. Translation: CASSPISGTGTYEQYF.

This clone was picked up a small number of times. The chain uses TRBV2 and TRBJ1-1; D unclear. V was shortened by 0 bases and J by 8 bases, with 10 bases between the two germline ends. The CDR3 runs 13 residues. Germline assignment: CDR1 SNHLY and CDR2 FYNNEI. The CDR3 DNA sequence: TGTGCCAGCAGTGAAGCGCTAGGAAGGGAAGCTTTCTTT. Translation gives CASSEALGREAFF.

The chain is built from TRBV5-1 and TRBJ2-3; TRBD2 agrees at 7 bases. CDR1 and CDR2 (germline): SGHRS, YFSETQ. CDR3 size: 15 residues. Trimming cost V 0 bases and J 4 bases; bases outside gene matches: 5. CDR3 DNA sequence: TGCGCCAGCAGCTTGGTGGCGGGAGCGTCAGATACGCAGTATTTT. Protein sequence: CASSLVAGASDTQYF.

J is TRBJ2-3 and V is TRBV4-1, with D unclear. The germline V and J ends were trimmed by 0 bases and 4 bases, with 8 bases remaining between them. This CDR3 region has 14 residues. Germline V CDR1 and CDR2: MGHRA, YSYEKL. The CDR3 protein is CASSQDRAADTQYF. The CDR3 DNA sequence: TGCGCCAGCAGCCAAGATCGGGCCGCAGATACGCAGTATTTT.

This chain joins TRBV28 and TRBJ1-5; no firm D call. V was shortened by 3 bases and J by 0 bases, with 12 bases between the two germline ends. The CDR3 has 16 residues. Germline V lookup: CDR1 MDHEN, CDR2 SYDVKM. CDR3 DNA: TGTGCCAGCAGTTTCTGGGTCATGGATAGCAATCAGCCCCAGCATTTT. As protein: CASSFWVMDSNQPQHF.

The chain combines TRBV19 with TRBJ2-7, with a weak D call TRBD2 (6 bases). CDR1 and CDR2 (germline): LNHDA, SQIVND (reference sequence). V lost 2 bases, J lost 0 bases, and 8 bases lay in between. CDR3 size: 14 residues. CDR3 sequence reads: CASSITGASYEQYF. The CDR3 region has the DNA TGTGCCAGTAGTATAACGGGAGCCTCCTACGAGCAGTACTTC.

V gene TRBV28 combines with J gene TRBJ1-2; D not resolved. Trimming took off 3 bases at V and 3 bases at J, with 14 bases between the two ends. The CDR3 consists of 15 residues. From germline, CDR1 is MDHEN and CDR2 SYDVKM. CDR3 protein: CASSFGSGSYYGYTF. The CDR3 bases are TGTGCCAGCAGTTTTGGATCGGGGTCCTACTATGGCTACACCTTC.

The chain couples TRBV6-1 to TRBJ1-4; D is possibly TRBD1 (6 bases). Trimming took off 2 bases at V and 7 bases at J, with 11 bases between the two ends. The CDR3 extends over 14 amino acids. Germline CDR1 MNHNS, CDR2 SASEGT. Here the CDR3 reads CASSEWTVGEKLFF. The CDR3 DNA reads TGTGCCAGCAGTGAATGGACAGTAGGTGAAAAACTGTTTTTT.

The chain employs TRBV5-6 and TRBJ2-7, with TRBD2 as a possible D gene (7 bases). The CDR3 length is 14 residues. Trimming pared 5 bases from V and 4 bases from J, leaving 16 bases between. Germline CDR1 is SGHDT and CDR2 is YYEEEE. CDR3 loop: CASRVQGGDYEQYF. CDR3 sequence (DNA): TGTGCCAGCAGGGTACAGGGAGGGGATTACGAGCAGTACTTC.

The chain couples TRBV7-6 to TRBJ1-4, with no clear D. The germline V gene has CDR1 SGHVS and CDR2 FNYEAQ. V was pared by 0 bases and J by 5 bases, with 7 bases between. CDR3 length: 14 amino acids. CDR3 loop: CASSLAPGNEKLFF. The CDR3 nucleotides read TGTGCCAGCAGCTTAGCGCCGGGGAATGAAAAACTGTTTTTT.

The gene calls are TRBV27 and TRBJ2-5, with D possibly being TRBD1 or TRBD2 (6 bases each). Germline assignment: CDR1 MNHEY and CDR2 SMNVEV (reference sequence). Trimming took off 5 bases at V and 5 bases at J, with 18 bases between the two ends. This CDR3 contains 15 residues. The CDR3: CASSDRWDSGETQYF. As DNA, the CDR3 is TGTGCCAGCAGTGACAGGTGGGACTCGGGGGAGACCCAGTACTTC.

J is TRBJ1-2 and V is TRBV4-1; D is ambiguous. Germline CDR1 is MGHRA and CDR2 is YSYEKL. The CDR3 sequence is 15 residues long. V was trimmed by 0 bases and J by 2 bases, leaving 10 bases between them. The CDR3 loop is CASSQEGSENYGYTF. The CDR3, as DNA: TGCGCCAGCAGCCAAGAGGGATCGGAAAACTATGGCTACACCTTC.

The rearrangement uses TRBV28 and TRBJ2-7; maybe TRBD1 (8 bases). Trimming took 4 bases from V and 2 from J, leaving 15 bases between them. CDR3 size: 15 residues. The germline CDR1 and CDR2 sequences are MDHEN and SYDVKM. CDR3 residues: CASSWEGQATYEQYF. The CDR3 coding sequence is TGTGCCAGCAGTTGGGAGGGACAGGCAACCTACGAGCAGTACTTC. Based on the CDR3 plus reference TRBV28 and TRBJ2-7, the full variable domain is DVKVTQSSRYLVKRTGEKVFLECVQDMDHENMFWYRQDPGLGLRLIYFSYDVKMKEKGDIPEGYSVSREKKERFSLILESASTNQTSMYLCASSWEGQATYEQYFGPGTRLTVT.

The CDR3 bases are TGTGCCAGCAGCCTCGTAGCGGAGGGGTACAATGAGCAGTTCTTC. Amino acids: CASSLVAEGYNEQFF. The chain has TRBV6-4 and TRBJ2-1; D possibly corresponds to TRBD2 (6 bases). Trimming stripped 6 bases from V and 4 bases from J, with 16 bases between. The CDR3 sequence is 15 residues long. CDR1 is MRHNA, CDR2 SNTAGT, per germline.

The chain recombines TRBV27 with TRBJ2-3; 10 bases line up with TRBD1. Germline-derived CDR1 and CDR2 are MNHEY and SMNVEV (reference sequence). CDR3 size: 14 residues. V lost 2 bases to trimming and J lost 5 bases; unmatched junction nucleotides: 1. The CDR3 DNA reads as TGTGCCAGCAGTTTAGGGACAGGGGTAGATACGCAGTATTTT. Amino acids: CASSLGTGVDTQYF.

The chain links TRBV27 to TRBJ2-2; a weak D match, TRBD2 (5 bases). The CDR3 sequence is 13 residues long. Germline assignment: CDR1 MNHEY and CDR2 SMNVEV (reference sequence). V was clipped by 7 bases and J by 6 bases, with 12 bases between them. The CDR3: CASTPTRAGELFF. CDR3 nucleotides: TGTGCCAGCACCCCGACGCGGGCCGGGGAGCTGTTTTTT.

The chain combines TRBV5-1 with TRBJ1-2; no firm D call. CDR1 and CDR2 (germline): SGHRS, YFSETQ. CDR3 length: 15 amino acids. V dropped 0 bases and J dropped 2 bases, with 11 bases sitting between them. The CDR3 here is CASSLALERNYGYTF. The CDR3 coding sequence is TGCGCCAGCAGCTTGGCCTTGGAACGGAACTATGGCTACACCTTC.

The gene calls are TRBV19 and TRBJ2-1; a possible D gene is TRBD2 (6 bases). The germline V and J ends were trimmed by 3 bases and 0 bases, with 9 bases remaining between them. CDR1 and CDR2 from the germline V gene are LNHDA and SQIVND (reference sequence). This CDR3 contains 15 residues. The CDR3 DNA follows: TGTGCCAGTAGTATCATAGCGGTCTCCTACAATGAGCAGTTCTTC. It encodes CASSIIAVSYNEQFF. The full variable domain, completed using reference TRBV19 and TRBJ2-1, is DGGITQSPKYLFRKEGQNVTLSCEQNLNHDAMYWYRQDPGQGLRLIYYSQIVNDFQKGDIAEGYSVSREKKESFPLTVTSAQKNPTAFYLCASSIIAVSYNEQFFGPGTRLTVL.

This chain joins TRBV6-5 and TRBJ2-1; TRBD2 aligns across 7 bases. Trimming cost V 5 bases and J 4 bases; bases outside gene matches: 5. CDR3 length: 14 amino acids. Germline assignment: CDR1 MNHEY and CDR2 SVGAGI. CDR3 sequence (DNA): TGTGCCAGCAGTAGCCACGGGGGGTACAATGAGCAGTTCTTC. Amino acid sequence: CASSSHGGYNEQFF.

The V gene is TRBV19, the J gene TRBJ2-1; D is uncertain. The germline CDR1 and CDR2 sequences are LNHDA and SQIVND (reference sequence). The ends were cut back, 7 bases at V and 0 bases at J, with 10 bases in the middle. This CDR3 spans 14 amino acids. The DNA of the CDR3 is TGTGCCAGTATTAAGTTCGTCTCCTACAATGAGCAGTTCTTC. Its protein product is CASIKFVSYNEQFF.

CDR3 region: CASGGTGYNEQFF. DNA for the CDR3: TGTGCCAGCGGAGGGACAGGGTATAATGAGCAGTTCTTC. The chain joins TRBV6-5 to TRBJ2-1; 9 bases agree with TRBD1. The CDR3 spans 13 residues. The ends lost 8 bases at V and 7 bases at J; junction bases unmatched: 6. Germline CDR1 and CDR2: MNHEY and SVGAGI.

CDR3 nucleotides: TGTGCCAGCAGTTTGTCCCAGGGGTACTACGAGCAGTACTTC. This codes for CASSLSQGYYEQYF. The rearrangement links TRBV28 to TRBJ2-7; D may be TRBD1 (6 bases). There are 14 residues in the CDR3. Trimming removed 3 bases from V and 3 bases from J, with 12 bases in between. The germline gives CDR1 MDHEN, CDR2 SYDVKM.

This chain uses TRBV30 with TRBJ1-1; D gene unclear. This CDR3 spans 12 amino acids. V lost 4 bases to trimming and J lost 2 bases, with 8 bases between them. The V gene's germline CDR1 is GTSNPN and CDR2 SVGIG (reference sequence). The CDR3 is CAWNSGNTEAFF. For the CDR3, the DNA is TGTGCCTGGAATTCGGGTAACACTGAAGCTTTCTTT.

V is TRBV7-3 and J is TRBJ2-2; 9 bases map to TRBD1. The CDR3 contains 15 residues. Per the germline V gene, CDR1 is SGHTA and CDR2 is FQGTGA. J gave up 5 bases and V 6 bases, and 7 bases lay outside the gene matches. CDR3 nucleotides: TGTGCCAGCAGGAGGGACAGGGCCGAGACCGGGGAGCTGTTTTTT. Its translation is CASRRDRAETGELFF. The whole variable domain, remainder taken from reference TRBV7-3 and TRBJ2-2, is GAGVSQTPSNKVTEKGKYVELRCDPISGHTALYWYRQSLGQGPEFLIYFQGTGAADDSGLPNDRFFAVRPEGSVSTLKIQRTERGDSAVYLCASRRDRAETGELFFGEGSRLTVL.